This T cell receptor (beta chain) was observed in a study of blood T cell repertoires in COVID-19. This clone was observed once. The protocol was immunoSEQ multiplex PCR, while the TCRdb copy is restricted to in-frame clones and leaves out a portion. The sample has about 200,000 clones, 70% to 90% seen once. Sequenced sample: peripheral blood. The source is a woman in her thirties or forties who had recovered from COVID-19.

The CDR3 nucleotides read TGTGCCAGCAGTTACTCTAGCGTGTACACAGATACGCAGTATTTT. Its translation is CASSYSSVYTDTQYF. The chain joins TRBV6-5 to TRBJ2-3; a possible D gene is TRBD2 (5 bases). This CDR3 region has 15 residues. V shed 0 bases and J shed 2 bases, with 9 bases lying between them. Germline V gives CDR1 MNHEY, CDR2 SVGAGI.